This entry lists 10 T cell receptor beta chains sequenced from one sample in a study of T cell responses to AZD1222 COVID-19 vaccine. Repertoires were generated with immunoSEQ multiplex PCR, while TCRdb's copy carries only in-frame clones and drops some. The table records 150,000 or so clones, approximately 86% of them present only once. Sequences were derived from peripheral blood, sampled after recovery from COVID-19. The receptors derive from an adult who had recovered from COVID-19.

J is TRBJ1-2 and V is TRBV24-1; possible D gene TRBD1, 5 bases. The V and J ends lost 5 bases and 2 bases respectively, with 8 bases between them. The CDR3 runs 13 residues. The V gene's germline CDR1 is KGHDR and CDR2 SFDVKD. CDR3 sequence reads: CATSGGRNYGYTF. As DNA, the CDR3 is TGTGCCACCAGTGGGGGCAGAAACTATGGCTACACCTTC.

The chain uses TRBV6-5 and TRBJ1-1; D ambiguous. Germline lookup yields CDR1 MNHEY and CDR2 SVGAGI. The CDR3 loop spans 12 amino acids. CDR3 nucleotide sequence: TGTGTCATTGGGCGGCGGAACACTGAAGCTTTCTTT. Encoded protein: CVIGRRNTEAFF.

The chain couples TRBV4-3 to TRBJ1-2, with TRBD1 matching over 10 bases. CDR1 and CDR2 from the germline V gene are LGHNA and YSLEER. V gave up 4 bases and J gave up 4 bases; unmatched junction bases: 6. This CDR3 has 15 residues. The CDR3 loop is CASSPRQGASYGYTF. CDR3 nucleotide sequence: TGCGCCAGCAGCCCTCGACAGGGGGCCAGCTATGGCTACACCTTC.

CDR3 DNA sequence: TGTGCCAGCAGCCCGGACAGGGGGCAGAAGGGGAACATTCAGTACTTC. As protein: CASSPDRGQKGNIQYF. This chain uses TRBV5-4 with TRBJ2-4, with TRBD1 matching over 11 bases. This CDR3 spans 16 amino acids. With 4 bases clipped from V and 7 bases from J, the junction kept 10 bases outside the gene matches. The germline gives CDR1 SGHNT, CDR2 YYREEE (reference sequence).

The rearrangement uses TRBV28 and TRBJ1-2; no clear D gene. Trimming took 3 bases from V and 8 from J, leaving 13 bases between them. CDR3 length: 13 amino acids. Germline V gene lookup returns CDR1 MDHEN and CDR2 SYDVKM. DNA of the CDR3: TGTGCCAGCAGTTTCGGACGGCCCTCGGGCTACACCTTC. Protein: CASSFGRPSGYTF.

The chain uses TRBV7-2 and TRBJ1-2; D unclear. V lost 8 bases and J 8 bases, leaving 24 bases between the germline ends. The CDR3 has 15 amino acids. CDR1 and CDR2 from the germline V gene are SGHTA and FQGNSA. The CDR3 DNA follows: TGTGCCAGCCAGCCCATTCAGTCCCCATCGGGGGGCTACACCTTC. Its protein product is CASQPIQSPSGGYTF.

The chain has TRBV3-1 (or the pseudogene TRBV3-2) and TRBJ2-5; 9 bases are shared with TRBD2. The CDR3 is made up of 17 amino acids. Trimming at V came to 0 bases and at J to 4 bases, leaving 9 bases not matched to a gene. Germline V gives CDR1 LGHDT, CDR2 YNNKEL (reference sequence). The CDR3 sequence is CASSQDPAGGLRETQYF. The CDR3 nucleotides read TGTGCCAGCAGCCAAGATCCAGCGGGAGGCCTCCGAGAGACCCAGTACTTC.

The genes are TRBV27 and TRBJ1-5; TRBD1 is a possible D gene (6 bases). Germline CDR1 reads MNHEY; CDR2 reads SMNVEV (reference sequence). The CDR3 has 15 amino acids. V lost 4 bases and J lost 3, with 13 bases in between. CDR3 DNA sequence: TGTGCCAGCAGTTCTACAGGGAGATTCAATCAGCCCCAGCATTTT. It is translated as CASSSTGRFNQPQHF.

This clone was seen once. The rearrangement uses TRBV9 and TRBJ2-5; a possible D gene is TRBD1 (5 bases). CDR3 length: 11 amino acids. V was clipped by 4 bases and J by 4 bases, with 5 bases between them. Germline assignment: CDR1 SGDLS and CDR2 YYNGEE. The CDR3 here is CASSRGETQYF. Here the CDR3 DNA reads TGTGCCAGCAGCAGGGGAGAGACCCAGTACTTC.

This clone was seen more than once but under ten times. The rearrangement joins TRBV14 to TRBJ1-6; 8 bases are shared with TRBD1. Germline CDR1 reads SGHDN; CDR2 reads FVKESK. This CDR3 has 16 amino acids. V lost 5 bases to trimming and J lost 4 bases; unmatched junction nucleotides: 7. The CDR3: CASSVQGGVYNSPLHF. In DNA form, the CDR3 reads TGTGCCAGCAGCGTACAGGGGGGGGTTTATAATTCACCCCTCCACTTT.